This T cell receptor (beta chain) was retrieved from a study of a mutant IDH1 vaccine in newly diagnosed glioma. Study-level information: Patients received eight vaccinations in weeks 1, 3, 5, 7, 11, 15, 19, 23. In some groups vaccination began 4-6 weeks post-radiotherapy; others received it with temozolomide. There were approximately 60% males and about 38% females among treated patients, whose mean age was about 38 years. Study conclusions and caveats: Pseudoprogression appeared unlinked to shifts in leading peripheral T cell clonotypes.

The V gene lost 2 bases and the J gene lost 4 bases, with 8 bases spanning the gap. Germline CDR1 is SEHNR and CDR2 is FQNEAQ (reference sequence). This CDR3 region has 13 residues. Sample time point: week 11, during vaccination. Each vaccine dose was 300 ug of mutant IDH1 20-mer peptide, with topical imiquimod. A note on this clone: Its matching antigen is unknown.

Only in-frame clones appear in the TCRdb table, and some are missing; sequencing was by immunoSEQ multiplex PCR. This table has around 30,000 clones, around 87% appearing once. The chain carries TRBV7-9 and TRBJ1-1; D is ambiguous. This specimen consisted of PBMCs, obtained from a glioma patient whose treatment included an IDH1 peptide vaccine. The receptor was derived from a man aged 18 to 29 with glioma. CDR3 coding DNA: TGTGCCAGCAGCTTATCGGGGATCACTGAAGCTTTCTTT. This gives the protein CASSLSGITEAFF.